A single sample gave rise to the 12 T cell receptor beta chains below, sequenced in a study of Ad26.COV2.S vaccination and SARS-CoV-2 variants. Indicated treatment: roughly 19 received Ad26.COV2.S at low or high dose, single or two shots; 5 received placebo; per-sample allocation not given. Samples analyzed were those drawn on day 63 after the first vaccine or placebo injection. Profiling relied on immunoSEQ multiplex PCR, and the TCRdb table lists in-frame clones only, not all of them. This table has approximately 240,000 clones, 85% to 90% appearing once. The material sequenced was peripheral blood, taken in a trial of Ad26.COV2.S vaccine versus placebo. The receptors here all came from a person between 18 and 60 years old who received the Ad26.COV2.S COVID-19 vaccine or a placebo.

The V gene is TRBV7-3, the J gene TRBJ1-1; D possibly corresponds to TRBD1 (6 bases). This CDR3 has 14 amino acids. V was shortened by 5 bases and J by 5 bases, with 15 bases between the two germline ends. Germline V gives CDR1 SGHTA, CDR2 FQGTGA. CDR3 protein: CASSVGGGRTEAFF. In nucleotides, the CDR3 is TGTGCCAGCAGCGTAGGGGGTGGGAGAACTGAAGCTTTCTTT.

This chain links TRBV5-5 with TRBJ1-6; D might be TRBD1 (6 bases). Trimming removed 0 bases from V and 0 bases from J, with 13 bases in between. The CDR3 is 18 amino acids. CDR1 and CDR2 (germline): SGHKS, YYEKEE (reference sequence). The CDR3 coding sequence is TGTGCCAGCAGCTTGGAGCCGGGACAAAGCTCCTATAATTCACCCCTCCACTTT. Protein: CASSLEPGQSSYNSPLHF.

The chain links TRBV4-3 to TRBJ2-3, with D perhaps matching TRBD2 (5 bases). Germline-derived CDR1 and CDR2 are LGHNA and YSLEER. V was shortened by 0 bases and J by 6 bases, with 13 bases between the two germline ends. The CDR3 loop spans 15 amino acids. As DNA, the CDR3 is TGCGCCAGCAGCCAAGAGAGGGCCCTAGGGGATACGCAGTATTTT. It encodes CASSQERALGDTQYF.

The J gene is TRBJ1-2, the V gene TRBV11-2; a weak D match, TRBD1 (6 bases). Per the germline V gene, CDR1 is SGHAT and CDR2 is FQNNGV. V gave up 5 bases and J gave up 10 bases, with 14 bases separating them. The length of the CDR3 is 12 residues. The CDR3 region is CASSGGQTNYTF. The CDR3 DNA is TGTGCCAGCAGCGGAGGACAGACGAACTACACCTTC.

The V and J genes are TRBV3-1 (or the pseudogene TRBV3-2) and TRBJ2-5; D ambiguous. The germline V gene encodes CDR1 LGHDT and CDR2 YNNKEL (reference sequence). The CDR3 runs to 12 residues. V lost 1 base to trimming and J lost 6 bases, with 6 bases between them. CDR3 sequence: CASSQGVQTQYF. In DNA form, the CDR3 reads TGTGCCAGCAGCCAAGGAGTACAGACCCAGTACTTC.

The chain carries TRBV3-1 (or the pseudogene TRBV3-2) and TRBJ1-1, with TRBD1 as a possible D gene (5 bases). Trimming pared 1 base from V and 7 bases from J, leaving 13 bases between. Looked up from germline, CDR1 is LGHDT and CDR2 is YNNKEL (reference sequence). The CDR3 sequence is 14 residues long. The CDR3 sequence is CASSQAVQAVEAFF. The DNA of the CDR3 is TGTGCCAGCAGCCAAGCCGTACAGGCAGTTGAAGCTTTCTTT.

V is TRBV28 and J is TRBJ2-2; 7 nucleotides match TRBD2. The CDR3 extends over 15 amino acids. The V gene end was trimmed by 6 bases and the J gene end by 0 bases; junction bases not matched to a gene: 4. Germline CDR1 is MDHEN and CDR2 is SYDVKM. The CDR3 loop is CASSRSGSNTGELFF. The CDR3 coding sequence is TGTGCCAGCAGCCGTAGCGGGTCGAACACCGGGGAGCTGTTTTTT.

This clone qualifies as medium-sized. V and J are TRBV19 and TRBJ1-1; D is undetermined. This CDR3 spans 15 amino acids. V lost 4 bases, J lost 0 bases, and 12 bases lay in between. Germline loops: CDR1 LNHDA, CDR2 SQIVND (reference sequence). CDR3 in amino acids: CASSNLGLMNTEAFF. The DNA for the CDR3 is TGTGCCAGTAGTAACCTAGGCCTCATGAACACTGAAGCTTTCTTT.

The V call is TRBV7-6, the J call TRBJ2-3; TRBD1 matches 8 bases. V trimming: 5 bases; J trimming: 0 bases; junction bases outside the gene matches: 7. Germline V lookup: CDR1 SGHVS, CDR2 FNYEAQ. The CDR3 extends over 16 amino acids. CDR3 DNA sequence: TGTGCCAGCAGCCAACGGACAGGGCCCAGCACAGATACGCAGTATTTT. Residues: CASSQRTGPSTDTQYF.

V and J are TRBV7-3 and TRBJ1-2, with TRBD1 identical over 7 bases. Germline CDR1 SGHTA, CDR2 FQGTGA. This CDR3 contains 15 residues. V was pared by 5 bases and J by 7 bases, with 13 bases of the junction left unmatched. As DNA, the CDR3 is TGTGCCAGCAGCAAAGCCGGGACAGAATATGTTGGCTACACCTTC. Its protein is CASSKAGTEYVGYTF.

This rearrangement joins TRBV18 to TRBJ2-5; TRBD1 agrees at 9 bases. Germline CDR1 KGHSH, CDR2 LQKENI. The CDR3 length is 16 residues. The junction had 8 bases not matched to a gene; V was cut back by 1 base and J by 5 bases. The CDR3 DNA follows: TGTGCCAGCTCACCACTGGTTGGGACAGGGTTGGAGACCCAGTACTTC. Its translation: CASSPLVGTGLETQYF. Supplemented by reference TRBV18 and TRBJ2-5, the full variable domain reads NAGVMQNPRHLVRRRGQEARLRCSPMKGHSHVYWYRQLPEEGLKFMVYLQKENIIDESGMPKERFSAEFPKEGPSILRIQQVVRGDSAAYFCASSPLVGTGLETQYFGPGTRLLVL.

This chain connects TRBV28 to TRBJ1-5, with D possibly TRBD1 on 6 matching bases. Germline CDR1 is MDHEN and CDR2 is SYDVKM. CDR3 size: 17 residues. The V end lost 2 bases, the J end lost 0 bases, and 14 bases lay between the germline ends. The chain's CDR3 is CASSLRQGMGSNQPQHF. DNA for the CDR3: TGTGCCAGCAGTTTAAGGCAGGGGATGGGTAGCAATCAGCCCCAGCATTTT.